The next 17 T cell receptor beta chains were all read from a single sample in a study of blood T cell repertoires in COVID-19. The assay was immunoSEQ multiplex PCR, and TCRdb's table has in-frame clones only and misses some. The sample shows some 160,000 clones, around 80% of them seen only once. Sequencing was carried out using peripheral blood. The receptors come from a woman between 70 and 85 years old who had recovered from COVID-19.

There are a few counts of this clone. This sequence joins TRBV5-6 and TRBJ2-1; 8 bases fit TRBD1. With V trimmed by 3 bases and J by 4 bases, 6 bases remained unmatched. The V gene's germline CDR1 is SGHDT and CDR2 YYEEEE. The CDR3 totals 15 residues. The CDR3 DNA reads TGTGCCAGCAGCTCCCCGGGACAGGCGTACAATGAGCAGTTCTTC. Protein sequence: CASSSPGQAYNEQFF.

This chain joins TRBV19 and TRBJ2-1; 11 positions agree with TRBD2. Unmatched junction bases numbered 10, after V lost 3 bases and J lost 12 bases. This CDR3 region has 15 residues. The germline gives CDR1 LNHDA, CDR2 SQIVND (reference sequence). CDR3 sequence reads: CASSIGSGRAPGQFF. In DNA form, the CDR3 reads TGTGCCAGTAGTATCGGTAGCGGGAGGGCGCCGGGGCAGTTCTTC.

CDR3 loop: CASSPNRGIGYTF. The CDR3 DNA sequence: TGTGCCAGCAGCCCGAACAGGGGGATTGGCTACACCTTC. The chain combines TRBV28 with TRBJ1-2, with 8 bases fitting TRBD1. This CDR3 has 13 amino acids. The V gene's germline CDR1 is MDHEN and CDR2 SYDVKM. J lost 7 bases, V lost 6 bases, and 7 bases had no gene match.

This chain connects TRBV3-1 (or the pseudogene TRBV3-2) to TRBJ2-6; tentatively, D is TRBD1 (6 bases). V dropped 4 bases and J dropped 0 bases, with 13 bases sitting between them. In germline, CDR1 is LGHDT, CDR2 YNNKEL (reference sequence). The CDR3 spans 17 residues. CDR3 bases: TGTGCCAGCAGCCTGGGGGCACCTAACTCTGGGGCCAACGTCCTGACTTTC. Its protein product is CASSLGAPNSGANVLTF.

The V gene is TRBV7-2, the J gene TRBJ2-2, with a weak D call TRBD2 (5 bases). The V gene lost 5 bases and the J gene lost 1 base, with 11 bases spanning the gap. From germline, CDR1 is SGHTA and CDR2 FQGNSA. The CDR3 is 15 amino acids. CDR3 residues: CASSPARENTGELFF. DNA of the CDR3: TGTGCCAGCAGCCCAGCACGGGAGAACACCGGGGAGCTGTTTTTT.

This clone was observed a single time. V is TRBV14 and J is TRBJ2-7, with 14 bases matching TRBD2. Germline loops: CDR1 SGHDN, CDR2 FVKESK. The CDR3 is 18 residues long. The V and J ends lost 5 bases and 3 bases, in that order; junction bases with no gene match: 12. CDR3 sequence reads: CASSAGLAGARGDYEQYF. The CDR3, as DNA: TGTGCCAGCAGCGCGGGACTAGCGGGAGCAAGGGGGGACTACGAGCAGTACTTC.

The CDR3 region has the DNA TGTGCCAGCAGCTTAGAAGGGGGACTAGGAGGCTACACCTTC. Its protein is CASSLEGGLGGYTF. The chain joins TRBV7-9 to TRBJ1-2; D may be TRBD1 (6 bases). The CDR3 loop spans 14 amino acids. From germline, CDR1 is SEHNR and CDR2 FQNEAQ (reference sequence). With 1 base removed from V and 8 bases from J, the gap between germline ends came to 14 bases.

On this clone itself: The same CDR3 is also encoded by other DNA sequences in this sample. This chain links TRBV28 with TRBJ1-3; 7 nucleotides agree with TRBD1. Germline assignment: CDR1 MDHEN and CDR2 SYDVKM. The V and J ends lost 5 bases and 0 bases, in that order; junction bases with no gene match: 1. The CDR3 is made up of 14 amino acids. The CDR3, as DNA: TGTGCCAGCAGTCCAGGGGGCTCTGGAAACACCATATATTTT. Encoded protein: CASSPGGSGNTIYF. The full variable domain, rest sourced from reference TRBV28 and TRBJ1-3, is DVKVTQSSRYLVKRTGEKVFLECVQDMDHENMFWYRQDPGLGLRLIYFSYDVKMKEKGDIPEGYSVSREKKERFSLILESASTNQTSMYLCASSPGGSGNTIYFGEGSWLTVV.

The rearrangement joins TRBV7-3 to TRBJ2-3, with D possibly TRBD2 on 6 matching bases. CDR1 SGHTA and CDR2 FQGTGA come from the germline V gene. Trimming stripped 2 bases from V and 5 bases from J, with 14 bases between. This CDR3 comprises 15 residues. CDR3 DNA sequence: TGTGCCAGCAGCTTATTTTCGGGGGTGGGAGATACGCAGTATTTT. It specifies CASSLFSGVGDTQYF.

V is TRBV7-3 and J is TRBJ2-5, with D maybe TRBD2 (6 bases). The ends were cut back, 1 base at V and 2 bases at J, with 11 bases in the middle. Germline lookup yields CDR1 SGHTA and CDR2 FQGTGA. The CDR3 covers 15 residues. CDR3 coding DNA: TGTGCCAGCAGCTTAATGGCGGGGCCACAAGAGACCCAGTACTTC. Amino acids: CASSLMAGPQETQYF.

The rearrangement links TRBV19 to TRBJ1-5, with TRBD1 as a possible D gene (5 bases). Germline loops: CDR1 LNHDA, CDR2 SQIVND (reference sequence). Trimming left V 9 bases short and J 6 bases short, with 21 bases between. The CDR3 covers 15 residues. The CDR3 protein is CASENTWEGFQPQHF. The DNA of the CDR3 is TGTGCCAGCGAGAACACCTGGGAGGGGTTTCAGCCCCAGCATTTT. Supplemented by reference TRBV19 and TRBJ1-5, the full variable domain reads DGGITQSPKYLFRKEGQNVTLSCEQNLNHDAMYWYRQDPGQGLRLIYYSQIVNDFQKGDIAEGYSVSREKKESFPLTVTSAQKNPTAFYLCASENTWEGFQPQHFGDGTRLSIL.

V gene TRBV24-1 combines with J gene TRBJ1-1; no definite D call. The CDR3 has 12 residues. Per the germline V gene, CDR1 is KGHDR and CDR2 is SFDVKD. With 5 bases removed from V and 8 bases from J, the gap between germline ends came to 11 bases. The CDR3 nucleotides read TGTGCCACCAGTGGGGAGGACGACGAAGCTTTCTTT. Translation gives CATSGEDDEAFF.

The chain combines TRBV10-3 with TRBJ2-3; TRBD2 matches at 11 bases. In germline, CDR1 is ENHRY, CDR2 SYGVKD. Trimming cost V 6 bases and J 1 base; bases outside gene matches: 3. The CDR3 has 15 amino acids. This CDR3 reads CAISYSGRGTDTQYF. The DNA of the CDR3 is TGTGCCATCAGCTATAGCGGGAGGGGCACAGATACGCAGTATTTT.

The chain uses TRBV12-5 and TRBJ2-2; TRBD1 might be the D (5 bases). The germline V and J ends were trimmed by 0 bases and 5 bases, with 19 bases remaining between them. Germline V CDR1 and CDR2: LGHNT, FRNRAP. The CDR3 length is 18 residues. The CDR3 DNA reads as TGTGCTAGTGGTTTGGTTAAACCTCTCCCGGACAAGACCGGGGAGCTGTTTTTT. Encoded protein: CASGLVKPLPDKTGELFF.

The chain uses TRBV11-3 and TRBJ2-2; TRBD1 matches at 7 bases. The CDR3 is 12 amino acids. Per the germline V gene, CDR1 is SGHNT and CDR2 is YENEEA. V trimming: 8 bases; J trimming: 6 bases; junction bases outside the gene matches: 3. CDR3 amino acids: CASRQGAGELFF. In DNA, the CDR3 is TGTGCCAGCCGACAGGGCGCCGGGGAGCTGTTTTTT.

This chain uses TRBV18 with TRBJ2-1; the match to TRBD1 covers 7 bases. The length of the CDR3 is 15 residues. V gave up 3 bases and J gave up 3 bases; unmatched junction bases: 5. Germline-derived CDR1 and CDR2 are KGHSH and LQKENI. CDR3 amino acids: CASSPPNRGYNEQFF. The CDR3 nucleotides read TGTGCCAGCTCACCTCCGAACAGGGGCTACAATGAGCAGTTCTTC.

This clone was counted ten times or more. In nucleotides, the CDR3 is TGTGCCTGGAGTGTTACAGGTCCTGGCTACACCTTC. Amino acid sequence: CAWSVTGPGYTF. V usage is TRBV30 and J usage is TRBJ1-2; the D gene is possibly TRBD1 (5 bases). Deletions cut 0 bases from V and 7 bases from J, with 9 bases between. From germline, CDR1 is GTSNPN and CDR2 SVGIG (reference sequence). This CDR3 is built from 12 residues.